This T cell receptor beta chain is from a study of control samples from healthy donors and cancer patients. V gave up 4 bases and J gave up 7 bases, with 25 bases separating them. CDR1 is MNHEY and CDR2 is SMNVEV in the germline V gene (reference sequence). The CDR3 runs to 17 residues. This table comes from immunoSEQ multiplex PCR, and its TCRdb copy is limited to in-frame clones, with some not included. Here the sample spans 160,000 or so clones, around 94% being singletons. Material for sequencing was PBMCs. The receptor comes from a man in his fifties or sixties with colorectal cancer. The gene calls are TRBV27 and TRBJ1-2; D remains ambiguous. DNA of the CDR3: TGTGCCAGCAGTTCCAGGATTGCGACGGACGCCTTCGGTGGCTACACCTTC. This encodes CASSSRIATDAFGGYTF.